These T cell receptor beta chains were read from a single sample in a study of OX40 agonist ivuxolimab in advanced cancers. Generated by immunoSEQ multiplex PCR, the TCRdb table keeps only in-frame clones and is missing some. The sample carries about 35,000 clones, 65% to 85% recorded once. The sequencing used CD4+ or CD8+ T cells sorted from blood, collected in a trial of the OX40 agonist ivuxolimab. The receptors derive from an adult with an advanced solid tumor such as melanoma, head and neck, liver or kidney cancer. Each CDR3 is given with its conserved first and last residue. D genes are given only for firm matches. The listing skips clone size in some rows; elsewhere it reads once, few, many or a size class.

j_gene: TRBJ2-7; d_gene: .; v_gene: TRBV10-3; abundance: .; CDR3nt: TGTGCCATCAGTGAAGGCTCCTACGAGCAGTACTTC; CDR3aa: CAISEGSYEQYF
j_gene: TRBJ2-7; d_gene: .; v_gene: TRBV11-1; abundance: .; CDR3nt: TGTGCCAGCAGCTTAGGGATCTCTGACCAAGGCGAGCAGTACTTC; CDR3aa: CASSLGISDQGEQYF
j_gene: TRBJ2-1; d_gene: .; v_gene: TRBV6-1; abundance: .; CDR3nt: TGTGCCAGCGATAGGGACTCCTACAATGAGCAGTTCTTC; CDR3aa: CASDRDSYNEQFF
j_gene: TRBJ1-1; d_gene: .; v_gene: TRBV28; abundance: .; CDR3nt: TGTGCCAGCAGTCCCCGAAGACAGCCTCAGACGGCTTTCTTT; CDR3aa: CASSPRRQPQTAFF
j_gene: TRBJ2-3; d_gene: .; v_gene: TRBV5-4; abundance: .; CDR3nt: TGTGCCAGCAGCTGGGACTCCAGTGGAGATACGCAGTATTTT; CDR3aa: CASSWDSSGDTQYF
j_gene: TRBJ2-5; d_gene: TRBD1; v_gene: TRBV5-1; abundance: .; CDR3nt: TGCGCCAGCAGTCCGACAGGGGTCGAGACCCAGTACTTC; CDR3aa: CASSPTGVETQYF
j_gene: TRBJ2-3; d_gene: .; v_gene: TRBV11-2; abundance: few; CDR3nt: TGTGCCAGCAGCTTAACCCCAGATACGCAGTATTTT; CDR3aa: CASSLTPDTQYF
j_gene: TRBJ1-6; d_gene: .; v_gene: TRBV4-1; abundance: .; CDR3nt: TGCGCCAGCAGCCAAGGACCACAGTTTTTGAATTCACCCCTCCACTTT; CDR3aa: CASSQGPQFLNSPLHF
j_gene: TRBJ2-7; d_gene: TRBD1; v_gene: TRBV16; abundance: .; CDR3nt: TGTGCCAGCAGCCAATCGGCAGGGGGAACCTACGAGCAGTACTTC; CDR3aa: CASSQSAGGTYEQYF
j_gene: TRBJ1-5; d_gene: .; v_gene: TRBV5-6; abundance: .; CDR3nt: TGTGCCAGCAGCCCGTCCCCCTGGGGCAATCAGCCCCAGCATTTT; CDR3aa: CASSPSPWGNQPQHF
j_gene: TRBJ1-2; d_gene: TRBD1; v_gene: TRBV27; abundance: .; CDR3nt: TGTGCCAGCAGTTTGAGGCAGGGGGACAGGGGCTATGGCTACACCTTC; CDR3aa: CASSLRQGDRGYGYTF
j_gene: TRBJ2-7; d_gene: .; v_gene: TRBV10-3; abundance: .; CDR3nt: TGTGCCATCAGCGCAGGGGCCTACGAGCAGTACTTC; CDR3aa: CAISAGAYEQYF
j_gene: TRBJ1-3; d_gene: .; v_gene: TRBV9; abundance: .; CDR3nt: TGTGCCAGCAGCGTAGACGGAAACACCATATATTTT; CDR3aa: CASSVDGNTIYF
j_gene: TRBJ2-7; d_gene: .; v_gene: TRBV7-9; abundance: .; CDR3nt: TGTGCCAGCAGCTTAGGGATGGGGCAGCTCGACCGACACGAGCAGTACTTC; CDR3aa: CASSLGMGQLDRHEQYF
j_gene: TRBJ2-5; d_gene: .; v_gene: TRBV6-1; abundance: .; CDR3nt: TGTGCCAGCAGTCCCGATCGCCAAGAGACCCAGTACTTC; CDR3aa: CASSPDRQETQYF
j_gene: TRBJ1-1; d_gene: TRBD1; v_gene: TRBV6-5; abundance: .; CDR3nt: TGTGCCAGCAGTTACTGGTTGGGGACAGGAGCCACTGAAGCTTTCTTT; CDR3aa: CASSYWLGTGATEAFF
j_gene: TRBJ1-4; d_gene: .; v_gene: TRBV5-1; abundance: .; CDR3nt: TGCGCCAGCAGCTTGGGGGGAAGAAGCGAAAAACTGTTTTTT; CDR3aa: CASSLGGRSEKLFF
j_gene: TRBJ2-5; d_gene: TRBD2; v_gene: TRBV19; abundance: once; CDR3nt: TGTGCCAGTAACCCAAGCGGGGCAGAGACCCAGTACTTC; CDR3aa: CASNPSGAETQYF
j_gene: TRBJ2-2; d_gene: .; v_gene: TRBV7-3; abundance: .; CDR3nt: TGTGCCAGCAGCTCGTCGTTAAGGCCTAACACCGGGGAGCTGTTTTTT; CDR3aa: CASSSSLRPNTGELFF
j_gene: TRBJ1-2; d_gene: .; v_gene: TRBV27; abundance: .; CDR3nt: TGTGCCAGCAGACTGATAGACGGGACTAACTATGGCTACACCTTC; CDR3aa: CASRLIDGTNYGYTF
j_gene: TRBJ1-3; d_gene: .; v_gene: TRBV5-6; abundance: .; CDR3nt: TGTGCCAGCAGCCCGAGGGGGGTGCCAGGAAACACCATATATTTT; CDR3aa: CASSPRGVPGNTIYF
j_gene: TRBJ2-5; d_gene: TRBD1; v_gene: TRBV9; abundance: .; CDR3nt: TGTGCCAGCAGCGTCGGACAGGGAAGGCAAGAGACCCAGTACTTC; CDR3aa: CASSVGQGRQETQYF
j_gene: TRBJ2-7; d_gene: .; v_gene: TRBV20-1; abundance: once; CDR3nt: TGCAGTTGGGACATTTCCTACGAGCAGTACTTC; CDR3aa: CSWDISYEQYF
j_gene: TRBJ2-1; d_gene: TRBD2; v_gene: TRBV6-1; abundance: .; CDR3nt: TGTGCCAGCAGTGATGAGCGGGGGGTGTACAATGAGCAGTTCTTC; CDR3aa: CASSDERGVYNEQFF
j_gene: TRBJ1-2; d_gene: .; v_gene: TRBV4-2; abundance: medium-sized; CDR3nt: TGTGCCAGCTGCCCCAGTAGGAACTATGGCTACACCTTC; CDR3aa: CASCPSRNYGYTF
j_gene: TRBJ2-3; d_gene: .; v_gene: TRBV28; abundance: .; CDR3nt: TGTGCCAGCAGTCCCCATCTGGCGGGGAGCACAGATACGCAGTATTTT; CDR3aa: CASSPHLAGSTDTQYF
j_gene: TRBJ2-3; d_gene: .; v_gene: TRBV5-1; abundance: .; CDR3nt: TGCGCCAGCAGCTCGACGGACTCCACAGATACGCAGTATTTT; CDR3aa: CASSSTDSTDTQYF
j_gene: TRBJ2-2; d_gene: .; v_gene: TRBV6-5; abundance: .; CDR3nt: TGTGCCAGCAGTTTGGGCAGGGGAGGGACCGGGGAGCTGTTTTTT; CDR3aa: CASSLGRGGTGELFF
j_gene: TRBJ1-5; d_gene: .; v_gene: TRBV5-5; abundance: .; CDR3nt: TGTGCCAGCAGCTCAGGAGGGGATCAGCCCCAGCATTTT; CDR3aa: CASSSGGDQPQHF
j_gene: TRBJ1-5; d_gene: TRBD1; v_gene: TRBV6-6; abundance: once; CDR3nt: TGTGCCAGCAGGTTATCAACAGGGGGACAGCCCCAGCATTTT; CDR3aa: CASRLSTGGQPQHF
j_gene: TRBJ1-2; d_gene: .; v_gene: TRBV6-1; abundance: .; CDR3nt: TGTGCCAGCAGTGATCAGTATGGCTACACCTTC; CDR3aa: CASSDQYGYTF
j_gene: TRBJ2-5; d_gene: TRBD1; v_gene: TRBV4-1; abundance: .; CDR3nt: TGCGCCAGCAGCCGGGACAGGGCGGCGGAGACCCAGTACTTC; CDR3aa: CASSRDRAAETQYF
j_gene: TRBJ2-5; d_gene: .; v_gene: TRBV7-9; abundance: once; CDR3nt: TGTGCCAGCAGCCCCTCGAGGGAGACCCAGTACTTC; CDR3aa: CASSPSRETQYF
j_gene: TRBJ1-5; d_gene: TRBD1; v_gene: TRBV19; abundance: .; CDR3nt: TGTGCCAGTACCCAGGGGACAGGCGCCAATCAGCCCCAGCATTTT; CDR3aa: CASTQGTGANQPQHF
j_gene: TRBJ2-7; d_gene: TRBD1; v_gene: TRBV5-1; abundance: few; CDR3nt: TGCGCCAGCAGCACGACGGGACAGGGAGGTTACGAGCAGTACTTC; CDR3aa: CASSTTGQGGYEQYF
j_gene: TRBJ2-3; d_gene: TRBD2; v_gene: TRBV19; abundance: .; CDR3nt: TGTGCCAGTAGTATAGATAGCGGGGGGTTCACAGATACGCAGTATTTT; CDR3aa: CASSIDSGGFTDTQYF
j_gene: TRBJ1-5; d_gene: .; v_gene: TRBV4-1; abundance: .; CDR3nt: TGCGCCAGCAGCCAAGAGCCCGGGACCTACAAACCCCAGCATTTT; CDR3aa: CASSQEPGTYKPQHF
j_gene: TRBJ2-5; d_gene: TRBD2; v_gene: TRBV28; abundance: .; CDR3nt: TGTGCCAGCAGTTTAGGCGGGCGGGAGGAGACCCAGTACTTC; CDR3aa: CASSLGGREETQYF
j_gene: TRBJ2-7; d_gene: TRBD2; v_gene: TRBV7-6; abundance: .; CDR3nt: TGTGCCAGCAGCTTAGGGGGGACTGGCGGGGGGGCTTCCGAGCAGTACTTC; CDR3aa: CASSLGGTGGGASEQYF
j_gene: TRBJ2-2; d_gene: TRBD2; v_gene: TRBV30; abundance: .; CDR3nt: TGTGCCTGGAGGCCGGGAGGGGGGCGATCCGGGGAGCTGTTTTTT; CDR3aa: CAWRPGGGRSGELFF
j_gene: TRBJ2-5; d_gene: .; v_gene: TRBV30; abundance: .; CDR3nt: TGTGCCTGGGAACAAGAGACCCAGTACTTC; CDR3aa: CAWEQETQYF
j_gene: TRBJ2-4; d_gene: TRBD1; v_gene: TRBV18; abundance: once; CDR3nt: TGTGCCAGCTCCCCACAAGGGGGCGAACTAGCCAAAAACATTCAGTACTTC; CDR3aa: CASSPQGGELAKNIQYF
j_gene: TRBJ1-6; d_gene: .; v_gene: TRBV4-1; abundance: .; CDR3nt: TGCGCCAGCAGCCAGGAGGTGGCAGCAGGCTCCTATAATTCACCCCTCCACTTT; CDR3aa: CASSQEVAAGSYNSPLHF
j_gene: TRBJ2-7; d_gene: .; v_gene: TRBV7-9; abundance: .; CDR3nt: TGTGCCAGCAGCGTCTCCTACGAGCAGTACTTC; CDR3aa: CASSVSYEQYF
j_gene: TRBJ1-6; d_gene: .; v_gene: TRBV7-2; abundance: .; CDR3nt: TGTGCCAGCAGCTTAGGGGGGGTCAGGTCACCCCTCCACTTT; CDR3aa: CASSLGGVRSPLHF
j_gene: TRBJ2-7; d_gene: .; v_gene: TRBV7-8; abundance: .; CDR3nt: TGTGCCAGCAGCTCTAGCCGACCTCAGGGGAGCTCCTACGAGCAGTACTTC; CDR3aa: CASSSSRPQGSSYEQYF
j_gene: TRBJ1-1; d_gene: .; v_gene: TRBV10-3; abundance: .; CDR3nt: TGTGCCATCAGAGTCTCGGAGAACACTGAAGCTTTCTTT; CDR3aa: CAIRVSENTEAFF
j_gene: TRBJ1-2; d_gene: .; v_gene: TRBV7-6; abundance: .; CDR3nt: TGTGCCAGCAGCTTAGGGGGAGGATGGGCGGCCTATGGCTACACCTTC; CDR3aa: CASSLGGGWAAYGYTF
j_gene: TRBJ2-1; d_gene: .; v_gene: TRBV6-4; abundance: .; CDR3nt: TGTGCCAGCAGTGACTTTCGACCAGACTACAATGAGCAGTTCTTC; CDR3aa: CASSDFRPDYNEQFF
j_gene: TRBJ1-1; d_gene: TRBD1; v_gene: TRBV9; abundance: medium-sized; CDR3nt: TGTGCCAGCAGCTTAGAAGGGGGCGAAACTGAAGCTTTCTTT; CDR3aa: CASSLEGGETEAFF
j_gene: TRBJ1-2; d_gene: TRBD1; v_gene: TRBV11-1; abundance: few; CDR3nt: TGTGCCAGCAGCTTGGGACAGGGCCTCGGGGGCTACACCTTC; CDR3aa: CASSLGQGLGGYTF
j_gene: TRBJ2-2; d_gene: TRBD1; v_gene: TRBV7-9; abundance: .; CDR3nt: TGTGCCAGCAGCTACCCTGGACAGGGGTTTAGCGGGGAGCTGTTTTTT; CDR3aa: CASSYPGQGFSGELFF
j_gene: TRBJ2-1; d_gene: TRBD2; v_gene: TRBV4-1; abundance: few; CDR3nt: TGCGCCAGCAGCCAAGATCTTACTAGCGGGTCCTACAATGAGCAGTTCTTC; CDR3aa: CASSQDLTSGSYNEQFF
j_gene: TRBJ2-6; d_gene: TRBD1; v_gene: TRBV6-6; abundance: .; CDR3nt: TGTGCCACCAACAGGGGGGCCTCTGGGGCCAACGTCCTGACTTTC; CDR3aa: CATNRGASGANVLTF
j_gene: TRBJ2-7; d_gene: .; v_gene: TRBV28; abundance: .; CDR3nt: TGTGCCAGCAGTAAAGGACGGTACGGACGACTCTACGAGCAGTACTTC; CDR3aa: CASSKGRYGRLYEQYF
j_gene: TRBJ1-2; d_gene: .; v_gene: TRBV19; abundance: .; CDR3nt: TGTGCCAGTAGTATATCCGGAGCGGCCCGGGGCTACACCTTC; CDR3aa: CASSISGAARGYTF
j_gene: TRBJ1-1; d_gene: .; v_gene: TRBV29-1; abundance: .; CDR3nt: TGCAGCGTCGCCGGGACCCAGGCGGACACTGAAGCTTTCTTT; CDR3aa: CSVAGTQADTEAFF
j_gene: TRBJ1-1; d_gene: .; v_gene: TRBV14; abundance: .; CDR3nt: TGTGCCAGCAGCCAAGTTCTGGAGTTCACTGAAGCTTTCTTT; CDR3aa: CASSQVLEFTEAFF
j_gene: TRBJ2-3; d_gene: .; v_gene: TRBV11-2; abundance: .; CDR3nt: TGTGCCAGCAGCTTAGTAGGGGGTCAGGCAGATACGCAGTATTTT; CDR3aa: CASSLVGGQADTQYF